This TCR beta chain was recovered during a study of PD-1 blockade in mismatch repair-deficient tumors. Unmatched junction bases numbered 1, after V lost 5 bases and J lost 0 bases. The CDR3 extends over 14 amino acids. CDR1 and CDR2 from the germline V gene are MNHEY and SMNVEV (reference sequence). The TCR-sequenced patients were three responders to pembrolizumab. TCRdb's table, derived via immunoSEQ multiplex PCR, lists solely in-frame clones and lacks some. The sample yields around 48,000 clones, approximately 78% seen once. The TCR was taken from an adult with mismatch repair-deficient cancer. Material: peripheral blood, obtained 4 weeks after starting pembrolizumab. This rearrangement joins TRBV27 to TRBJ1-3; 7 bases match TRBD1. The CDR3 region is CASSPGGSGNTIYF. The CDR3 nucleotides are TGTGCCAGCAGTCCAGGGGGCTCTGGAAACACCATATATTTT.